The rows below give T cell receptor beta chains drawn from one sample of a study of blood T cell repertoires in COVID-19. Clones were sequenced by immunoSEQ multiplex PCR, and TCRdb holds only the in-frame ones, with some missing. The sample contains approximately 210,000 clones, around 87% of which appear only once. Material: PBMCs or T cells enriched from blood (not recorded which). These receptors were obtained from a man aged 25-45 years in a cohort exposed to, infected with or recovered from COVID-19 (not recorded which). CDR3s leave out the opening cysteine and the closing phenylalanine or tryptophan. The D gene is left open where the match is weak.

d_call | v_call | cdr3_aa
NA | TRBV11-2 | ASSLLPGPADYGYT
NA | TRBV5-4 | ASTSTASTYEQY
TRBD2 | TRBV7-2 | ASSLDPSGNIQY
TRBD2 | TRBV5-6 | ASRRRSSGTTFLTDTQY
NA | TRBV20-1 | SASKGAGETQY
TRBD1 | TRBV5-3 | ARSPPPSDREDEKLF
NA | TRBV13 | ASSLGRQDGQPQH
TRBD1 | TRBV6-4 | AGTQGAVSYEQY
TRBD1 | TRBV9 | ASSVEPGGSTEAF
TRBD2 | TRBV5-4 | ASSIGTSGRGNEQF
NA | TRBV19 | ASSKTGTFNEQF
TRBD2 | TRBV7-3 | ASSSYSSGSLGAQY
NA | TRBV5-6 | ASSFRRSRVTEAF
NA | TRBV28 | ATVRVVGHQPQH
TRBD1 | TRBV5-1 | ASSWGRQGITGELF
NA | TRBV6-2/TRBV6-3 | ASSYRGGTGNTIY
NA | TRBV21-1 | ASSKATRGSNTGELF
TRBD1 | TRBV7-3 | ASSQGDEQY
TRBD2 | TRBV7-8 | ASSLSLAGAPETQY
TRBD1 | TRBV2 | ASSGDREVGGVEKLF
NA | TRBV9 | ASSVPGNYGYT
TRBD2 | TRBV6-5 | ASSFGLAGLSYEQY
TRBD1 | TRBV5-6 | ASSLGQGDEKLF
NA | TRBV9 | ASSPGDSPYEQY
TRBD1 | TRBV18 | ASSGQGRETQY
NA | TRBV9 | ASSADGTSRGYGYT
TRBD1 | TRBV4-3 | ASSQEARLQGARGGYT
NA | TRBV18 | ASSPPGGDQPQH
NA | TRBV28 | ASSPYVTGTHHEQY
TRBD1 | TRBV28 | ASRSGTEKLF
NA | TRBV5-1 | ASSTRGGDGSPLH
NA | TRBV7-2 | ASSLVQDNQPQH
TRBD2 | TRBV28 | ASSPAGFTDTQY
NA | TRBV6-2/TRBV6-3 | ASSYSAVSNYGYT
TRBD2 | TRBV27 | ASSWAGGAKNIQY
TRBD1 | TRBV28 | ASSFQGALNTEAF
TRBD1 | TRBV28 | ASSLTGVGSNTEAF
NA | TRBV28 | ASSLPGRGTSYNSPLH
NA | TRBV3-1/TRBV3-2 | ASSQDQGGGNTIY
NA | TRBV11-2 | ASSWGGRQPQH
NA | TRBV5-1 | ASSLSMGRLYEQY
TRBD1 | TRBV12-3/TRBV12-4 | ASSHAGTGPT
NA | TRBV5-1 | ASEVGDTDTQY
TRBD1 | TRBV6-2/TRBV6-3 | ASSYGPDRARYNEQF
NA | TRBV5-1 | ASSFGGGGATYEQY
TRBD2 | TRBV7-9 | ASSLAPSGMLNEQF
TRBD1 | TRBV2 | ASEGQADLGELF
NA | TRBV19 | ASSMRDARSGANVLT
NA | TRBV28 | ASSLIQANTGELF
NA | TRBV10-3 | AISDPPGTRRDTGELF
TRBD2 | TRBV7-2 | ASSFKAGGSGRVGDTQY
TRBD1 | TRBV19 | ASRGQGALFSDEQY
TRBD1 | TRBV27 | ASSSRDSRGNQPQH
TRBD2 | TRBV5-1 | ASSLTGGLVDTQY